This TCR beta chain is drawn from a study of CD8 T cells in Susac syndrome. Points from the study as a whole: Susac syndrome CD4+ T cell repertoires showed no clonal expansion.

Per germline, CDR1 KGHSH and CDR2 LQKENI. This CDR3 is 16 amino acids long. Between the trimmed V and J ends, which lost 4 bases and 1 base, there was a span of 14 bases. Points on this clonotype: Antigen unknown.

RNA amounts of roughly 0.5 to 1 ug underwent reverse transcription with random hexamers. TCRdb re-analysed the immunoSEQ multiplex PCR reads in MiXCR, keeping a single row per CDR3 protein. The table includes some 200,000 distinct CDR3 sequences, approximately 96% detected once. Specimen: CD4+ T cells from PBMCs. The TCR was taken from a human donor with Susac syndrome. V is TRBV18 and J is TRBJ1-5; perhaps TRBD1 as D (5 bases). CDR3 bases: TGTGCCAGCTCACTAAAGGCCCGGGGGAGCAATCAGCCCCAGCATTTT. It codes for CASSLKARGSNQPQHF.